Given below is one T cell receptor (beta chain) in context. The antigen is not known. Other DNA sequences in the same sample also yield this CDR3. Autoimmune disease history or systemic immunosuppression disqualified patients. Baseline was the first blood sampling point, followed by cycle 4 day 1 and cycle 7 day 1. This record comes from a study of OX40 agonist ivuxolimab in advanced cancers. CDR1 MDHEN and CDR2 SYDVKM come from the germline V gene. V gave up 2 bases and J gave up 1 base, with 5 bases separating them. The CDR3 extends over 13 amino acids. Libraries were prepared by immunoSEQ multiplex PCR; TCRdb keeps only in-frame clonotypes and omits some of them. Here the sample spans some 77,000 clones, 90% to 95% being singletons. General study points: The study observed clonal expansion of CD4+ and CD8+ blood T cells by week 6 at 0.1 to 3.0 mg/kg. Among expanded peripheral T cells, antigen specificity went undetermined.

The specimen comprised CD4+ or CD8+ T cells sorted from blood, sampled in a trial of the OX40 agonist ivuxolimab. V usage is TRBV28 and J usage is TRBJ2-5, with unresolved D. This TCR came from an adult with an advanced solid tumor such as melanoma, head and neck, liver or kidney cancer. The CDR3 loop is CASSLGSQETQYF. Here the CDR3 DNA reads TGTGCCAGCAGTTTAGGCAGCCAAGAGACCCAGTACTTC.